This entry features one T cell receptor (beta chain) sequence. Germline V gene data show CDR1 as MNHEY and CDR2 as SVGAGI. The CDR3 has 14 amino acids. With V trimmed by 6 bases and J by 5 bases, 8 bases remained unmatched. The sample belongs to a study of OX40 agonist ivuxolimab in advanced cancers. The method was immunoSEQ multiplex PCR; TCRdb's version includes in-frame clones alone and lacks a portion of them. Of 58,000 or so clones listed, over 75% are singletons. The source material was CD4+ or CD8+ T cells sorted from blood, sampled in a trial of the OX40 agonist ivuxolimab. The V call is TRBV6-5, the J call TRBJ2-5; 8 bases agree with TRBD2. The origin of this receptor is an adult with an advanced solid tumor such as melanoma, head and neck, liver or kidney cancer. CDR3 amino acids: CASRTGLGWETQYF. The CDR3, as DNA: TGTGCCAGCAGGACGGGACTAGGATGGGAGACCCAGTACTTC.